The rows below give T cell receptor beta chains drawn from one sample of a study of control samples from healthy donors and cancer patients. Here immunoSEQ multiplex PCR was the method, and the copy in TCRdb shows in-frame clones only, minus some. The sample shows about 130,000 clones, around nine tenths of them seen only once. The specimen was blood. All receptors come from a man aged 45-60 years in good health. Both conserved end residues are part of each CDR3. The D gene is left open where the match is weak. Not all rows give a size; the values are once, few, many and, for expanded clones, a class.

CASSDQGQGAGEQYF,TGCGCCAGCAGCGACCAGGGACAGGGGGCTGGTGAGCAGTACTTC,TRBJ2-7,TRBD1,once,TRBV5-1
CASSLVRRTSENEQFF,TGTGCCAGCAGCTTAGTACGGAGGACTTCCGAAAATGAGCAGTTCTTC,TRBJ2-1,NA,few,TRBV7-9
CATSRRLPGQGDEQYF,TGTGCCACCAGCAGAAGGTTACCGGGACAGGGGGACGAGCAGTACTTC,TRBJ2-7,TRBD1,NA,TRBV15
CASSLAGPETQYF,TGTGCCAGCAGCTTGGCAGGGCCGGAGACCCAGTACTTC,TRBJ2-5,NA,NA,TRBV5-6
CASSRAGAQETQYF,TGTGCCAGCAGCCGAGCCGGGGCCCAAGAGACCCAGTACTTC,TRBJ2-5,NA,NA,TRBV11-2
CASKGPDTELFF,TGTGCCAGTAAGGGCCCAGACACGGAGCTGTTTTTT,TRBJ2-2,NA,NA,TRBV19
CASSPGQKNQPQHF,TGTGCCAGTAGCCCGGGACAGAAAAATCAGCCCCAGCATTTT,TRBJ1-5,TRBD1,few,TRBV19
CASSLMEELFF,TGTGCCAGCAGCTTAATGGAGGAGCTGTTTTTT,TRBJ2-2,NA,NA,TRBV11-3
CASSLAGGQETQYF,TGTGCCAGCAGCTTAGCGGGGGGACAAGAGACCCAGTACTTC,TRBJ2-5,NA,NA,TRBV7-9
CASSLVGRNSYEQYF,TGTGCCAGCAGCTTAGTGGGCAGGAATTCCTACGAGCAGTACTTC,TRBJ2-7,NA,NA,TRBV7-8
CASSLNRGDGYTF,TGTGCCAGCAGTTTAAACAGGGGCGATGGCTACACCTTC,TRBJ1-2,TRBD1,once,TRBV27
CASSLFRSGNEQFF,TGCGCCAGCAGCTTGTTTCGGAGTGGCAATGAGCAGTTCTTC,TRBJ2-1,NA,NA,TRBV5-1
CASSQEGSVETQYF,TGCGCCAGCAGCCAAGAAGGCTCCGTAGAGACCCAGTACTTC,TRBJ2-5,NA,NA,TRBV4-1
CASSHPGTEGGDTQYF,TGTGCCAGCAGCCATCCCGGGACGGAAGGGGGAGATACGCAGTATTTT,TRBJ2-3,NA,NA,TRBV3-1/TRBV3-2
CASSDGQGAQEKLFF,TGTGCCAGCAGTGACGGACAGGGGGCCCAGGAAAAACTGTTTTTT,TRBJ1-4,TRBD1,NA,TRBV6-1
CASGDRTATNEKLFF,TGTGCCAGCGGGGACAGGACTGCAACTAATGAAAAACTGTTTTTT,TRBJ1-4,TRBD1,once,TRBV6-5
CASSPGDIFQPQHF,TGTGCCAGTAGCCCTGGCGACATTTTTCAGCCCCAGCATTTT,TRBJ1-5,NA,NA,TRBV19
CASSVEGAVSTDTQYF,TGTGCCAGCAGCGTAGAGGGGGCTGTTAGCACAGATACGCAGTATTTT,TRBJ2-3,TRBD1,NA,TRBV9
CASSLFQGVGGYTF,TGTGCCAGCAGTTTATTCCAGGGGGTGGGTGGCTACACCTTC,TRBJ1-2,TRBD1,NA,TRBV27
CASSPPPRNTQYF,TGTGCCAGCTCACCACCCCCACGAAATACGCAGTATTTT,TRBJ2-3,NA,NA,TRBV18
CASSLRAGIGNEQFF,TGTGCCAGCAGTTTAAGGGCAGGGATTGGTAATGAGCAGTTCTTC,TRBJ2-1,NA,once,TRBV27
CASSSAAGTGGYGYTF,TGCGCCAGCAGCTCAGCGGCCGGGACAGGAGGCTATGGCTACACCTTC,TRBJ1-2,TRBD1,few,TRBV5-1
CATSESRGASETQYF,TGTGCCACCAGTGAATCGCGGGGGGCCTCAGAGACCCAGTACTTC,TRBJ2-5,TRBD2,few,TRBV24-1
CATSDFGRGGRETQYF,TGTGCCACCAGTGATTTTGGGCGGGGGGGCCGAGAGACCCAGTACTTC,TRBJ2-5,TRBD2,NA,TRBV24-1
CASSAYLQETQYF,TGTGCCAGCAGTGCCTATCTTCAAGAGACCCAGTACTTC,TRBJ2-5,NA,NA,TRBV27
CASSPRSETGGSPLHF,TGTGCCAGCTCACCGAGAAGCGAAACAGGAGGGTCACCCCTCCACTTT,TRBJ1-6,NA,NA,TRBV18